This paragraph reports one T cell receptor beta chain. What it recognizes is unknown. This specimen belongs to a study of T-cell reconstitution after alpha-beta-depleted transplantation in children. Notes on the study in general: After transplant, at about two months, alpha-beta T cells were reportedly derived from several hundred expanded graft clones. Newly made T cells mostly supplied T-cell counts and diversity one year after transplant. Elevated TCRbeta diversity at day 60 was traced, in some patients, to surviving recipient T cells and thymic progenitors.

The germline V and J ends were trimmed by 3 bases and 1 base, with 13 bases remaining between them. This CDR3 region has 16 residues. Molecular barcoding with unique molecular identifiers was used for the TCRbeta library. TCRdb recomputed calls from the PCR reads with MiXCR, one row per CDR3 protein. The sample yields roughly 310,000 distinct CDR3 sequences, around 25% seen once. The specimen comprised PBMCs, mostly from graft donor cells, sampled 180 days after TCRalphabeta/CD19-depleted stem cell transplant. V usage is TRBV12-3 or TRBV12-4 and J usage is TRBJ2-4; the D call may be TRBD1 or TRBD2 (5 bases each). This TCR was recovered from a male patient between 5 and 17 years old who had a stem cell transplant for acute lymphoblastic leukemia, so the T cells may come from the graft donor. DNA for the CDR3: TGTGCCAGCAGTTTTGTTGGGGGTTGGGCCAAAAACATTCAGTACTTC. This sequence encodes CASSFVGGWAKNIQYF.